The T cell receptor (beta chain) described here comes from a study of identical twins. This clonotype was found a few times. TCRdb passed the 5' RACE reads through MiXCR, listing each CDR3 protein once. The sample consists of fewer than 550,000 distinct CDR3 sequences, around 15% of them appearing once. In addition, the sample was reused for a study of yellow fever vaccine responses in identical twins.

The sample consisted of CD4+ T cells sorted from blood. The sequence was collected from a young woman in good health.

This CDR3 is CASRLTSGRANEQFF. CDR3 coding DNA: TGTGCCAGCAGACTGACTAGCGGGAGGGCGAATGAGCAGTTCTTC. The rearrangement links TRBV6-1 to TRBJ2-1; 14 nucleotides match TRBD2. Germline lookup yields CDR1 MNHNS and CDR2 SASEGT. Unmatched junction bases numbered 5, after V lost 6 bases and J lost 7 bases. The CDR3 length is 15 residues.